This T cell receptor (beta chain) emerged from a study of patients and donors after allogeneic stem cell transplantation. This CDR3 contains 13 residues. Germline V lookup: CDR1 SGHRS, CDR2 YFSETQ. Deletions cut 1 base from V and 10 bases from J, with 14 bases between. TCRdb re-derived calls from the RT-PCR reads in MiXCR, one entry per CDR3 protein. This sample has a few hundred thousand distinct CDR3 sequences, with around 40% found just once. Only a few counts were recorded for this clonotype. This clonotype originated in a human donor who was either an allogeneic HSCT recipient or a stem cell or donor lymphocyte infusion donor (not recorded which). It is not recorded whose cells these are; they may come from a transplant donor. Specimen: blood, either unsorted or a sorted T cell fraction (not recorded which). The rearrangement uses TRBV5-1 and TRBJ1-1, with D maybe TRBD1 (5 bases). The CDR3 DNA sequence: TGCGCCAGCAGCTTGCGAGGGGAGGCTCGAGCTTTCTTT. Its protein is CASSLRGEARAFF.